Below, 17 T cell receptor beta chains from the same sample are listed, as sequenced in a study of blood T cells in healthy people across ages. A sample-barcoded 5' primer and a J-beta primer mix were used in a second PCR of about 7 to 12 cycles. Each CDR3 protein is one row after TCRdb ran MiXCR on the 5' RACE reads. The sample carries 780,000 or so distinct CDR3 sequences, roughly 56% recorded once. Source material: blood. The receptors here all came from a man aged 35-49 years in good health.

V gene TRBV4-1 combines with J gene TRBJ2-1, with 8 bases that match TRBD2. The CDR3 is 17 residues long. Per the germline V gene, CDR1 is MGHRA and CDR2 is YSYEKL. V dropped 0 bases and J dropped 8; count of bases not matched to a gene: 12. This chain's CDR3 is CASSQDGTGGAADEQFF. In DNA form, the CDR3 reads TGCGCCAGCAGCCAAGATGGAACGGGAGGGGCTGCCGATGAGCAGTTCTTC.

This chain uses TRBV11-2 with TRBJ2-7; TRBD2 agrees at 12 bases. Trimming cost V 5 bases and J 7 bases; bases outside gene matches: 12. The CDR3 is made up of 16 amino acids. In germline, CDR1 is SGHAT, CDR2 FQNNGV. In nucleotides, the CDR3 is TGTGCCAGCAGCCGTGGACTAGCGGGAACCTACAATGAGCAGTACTTC. It translates to CASSRGLAGTYNEQYF.

The sample holds a few counts of this clonotype. The chain carries TRBV5-5 and TRBJ2-4; possibly TRBD2 for D (6 bases). The CDR3 totals 14 residues. Germline-derived CDR1 and CDR2 are SGHKS and YYEKEE (reference sequence). The V and J ends lost 4 bases and 8 bases respectively, with 16 bases between them. The CDR3 loop reads CASSNPGLSDIQYF. CDR3 bases: TGTGCCAGCAGCAACCCGGGACTTTCGGACATTCAGTACTTC. Full variable domain (missing parts from reference TRBV5-5 and TRBJ2-4): DAGVTQSPTHLIKTRGQQVTLRCSPISGHKSVSWYQQVLGQGPQFIFQYYEKEERGRGNFPDRFSARQFPNYSSELNVNALLLGDSALYLCASSNPGLSDIQYFGAGTRLSVL.

V is TRBV6-5 and J is TRBJ2-7; 12 bases agree with TRBD1. Germline trimming cut 6 bases from V and 4 bases from J; bases unmatched to any gene: 4. Germline CDR1 is MNHEY and CDR2 is SVGAGI. This CDR3 has 14 amino acids. The CDR3 protein is CASREGQGAYEQYF. The CDR3 coding sequence is TGTGCCAGCAGGGAGGGACAGGGGGCATACGAGCAGTACTTC.

This rearrangement joins TRBV11-3 to TRBJ2-5, with D possibly matching TRBD1 (5 bases). Trimming shortened V by 5 bases and J by 4 bases, and 17 bases separated the two germline ends. Germline values: CDR1 SGHNT, CDR2 YENEEA. The CDR3 consists of 15 residues. The CDR3 region is CASSDTGGDGETQYF. DNA for the CDR3: TGTGCCAGCAGCGATACAGGCGGAGATGGAGAGACCCAGTACTTC.

The chain is built from TRBV29-1 and TRBJ2-7, with D possibly being TRBD1 (6 bases). The germline V and J ends were trimmed by 7 bases and 7 bases, with 20 bases remaining between them. The CDR3 has 13 amino acids. The germline gives CDR1 SQVTM, CDR2 ANQGSEA. The CDR3 nucleotides are TGCAGCGCGAAACGAAACAGGGACAATGAGCAGTACTTC. Its protein is CSAKRNRDNEQYF.

Only a few counts were recorded for this clonotype. The chain combines TRBV12-3 or TRBV12-4 with TRBJ2-1; 8 bases match TRBD2. The CDR3 is made up of 16 amino acids. J gave up 5 bases and V 5 bases, and 11 bases lay outside the gene matches. CDR3 sequence (DNA): TGTGCCAGCAGTATAAGAGCGGGGGCCGCCCACAATGAGCAGTTCTTC. The encoded protein is CASSIRAGAAHNEQFF.

This clonotype has more than one count but fewer than ten. The chain uses TRBV20-1 and TRBJ2-7; no clear D. Germline V gene lookup returns CDR1 DFQATT and CDR2 SNEGSKA (reference sequence). V lost 6 bases and J 1 base, leaving 13 bases between the germline ends. This CDR3 spans 13 amino acids. The DNA for the CDR3 is TGCAGTGCCGAAAAACCCTTATCCTACGAGCAGTACTTC. Translated, it gives CSAEKPLSYEQYF.

The chain links TRBV3-1 to TRBJ1-2; no clear D. The germline V gene has CDR1 LGHDT and CDR2 YNNKEL (reference sequence). The CDR3 sequence is 12 residues long. V gave up 1 base and J gave up 8 bases, with 8 bases separating them. CDR3 protein: CASSQGVTGYTF. CDR3 coding DNA: TGTGCCAGCAGCCAAGGGGTGACGGGCTACACCTTC.

This chain joins TRBV10-3 and TRBJ2-3, with 7 positions matching TRBD2. Germline V gene data show CDR1 as ENHRY and CDR2 as SYGVKD. This CDR3 has 15 residues. V gave up 9 bases and J gave up 5 bases; unmatched junction bases: 14. As DNA, the CDR3 is TGTGCCATTACGCGGGGGACCGAAGCTATAGATACGCAGTATTTT. It encodes CAITRGTEAIDTQYF.

The V and J genes are TRBV28 and TRBJ2-3, with D tentatively TRBD2 (7 bases). V was trimmed by 5 bases and J by 2 bases, leaving 26 bases between them. CDR1 MDHEN and CDR2 SYDVKM come from the germline V gene. The CDR3 runs to 19 residues. The CDR3 DNA sequence: TGTGCCAGCAGTGTCGACAGGTTGTCCGCTAGCGGTTACACAGATACGCAGTATTTT. It is translated as CASSVDRLSASGYTDTQYF.

The chain recombines TRBV29-1 with TRBJ1-2; TRBD1 matches at 9 bases. The trim removed 5 bases at V and 1 base at J, leaving 8 bases unmatched. The CDR3 has 15 amino acids. In germline, CDR1 is SQVTM, CDR2 ANQGSEA. This chain's CDR3 is CSVIGGTGINYGYTF. The CDR3 bases are TGCAGCGTTATCGGAGGGACAGGGATTAACTATGGCTACACCTTC.

The V gene is TRBV2, the J gene TRBJ2-5; no clear D. V lost 7 bases and J lost 0, with 9 bases in between. The germline V gene has CDR1 SNHLY and CDR2 FYNNEI. The CDR3 contains 13 residues. The CDR3 sequence: CASTRLYQETQYF. CDR3 DNA sequence: TGTGCCAGCACACGACTGTACCAAGAGACCCAGTACTTC. Together with reference TRBV2 and TRBJ2-5, the CDR3 gives the full variable domain: EPEVTQTPSHQVTQMGQEVILRCVPISNHLYFYWYRQILGQKVEFLVSFYNNEISEKSEIFDDQFSVERPDGSNFTLKIRSTKLEDSAMYFCASTRLYQETQYFGPGTRLLVL.

V gene TRBV11-2 combines with J gene TRBJ2-4, with D uncertain. Germline CDR1 and CDR2: SGHAT and FQNNGV. The ends were cut back, 3 bases at V and 9 bases at J, with 9 bases in the middle. CDR3 length: 12 residues. CDR3: CASSFGGFIQYF. The DNA for the CDR3 is TGTGCCAGCAGCTTCGGTGGTTTCATTCAGTACTTC. Full variable domain (outside the CDR3, taken from reference TRBV11-2 and TRBJ2-4): EAGVAQSPRYKIIEKRQSVAFWCNPISGHATLYWYQQILGQGPKLLIQFQNNGVVDDSQLPKDRFSAERLKGVDSTLKIQPAKLEDSAVYLCASSFGGFIQYFGAGTRLSVL.

This clonotype came up a few times. The chain combines TRBV15 with TRBJ1-6; perhaps TRBD1 as D (5 bases). The CDR3 is 16 residues long. CDR1 and CDR2 (germline): LNHNV, YYDKDF (reference sequence). Trimming left V 4 bases short and J 9 bases short, with 19 bases between. The CDR3 DNA follows: TGTGCCACCAGCATGGATGGCAGGGTTATGGGTTCACCCCTCCACTTT. This translates into CATSMDGRVMGSPLHF.

This clonotype has more than one count but fewer than ten. This chain connects TRBV12-3 or TRBV12-4 to TRBJ2-5; D remains ambiguous. The CDR3 contains 14 residues. Between the trimmed V and J ends, which lost 1 base and 0 bases, there was a span of 6 bases. The CDR3 DNA is TGTGCCAGCAGTTTAGGGCTGTACCAAGAGACCCAGTACTTC. Translated: CASSLGLYQETQYF.

This clonotype showed up just a few times. V is TRBV20-1 and J is TRBJ2-1; 7 nucleotides align to TRBD2. The closer fit of TRBJ2-7 to the DNA end suggests the J call may be wrong. The CDR3 runs 13 residues. In germline, CDR1 is DFQATT, CDR2 SNEGSKA (reference sequence). CDR3 sequence reads: CSAFLSGSYEQYF. CDR3 nucleotide sequence: TGCAGTGCCTTCCTTAGCGGGTCGTACGAGCAGTACTTC.